A selection of T cell receptor beta chains follows, all from one sample in a study of CD8 T cells in ankylosing spondylitis. TCRdb itself ran the 5' RACE reads through MiXCR, one entry per CDR3 protein. The repertoire has nearly 350,000 distinct CDR3 sequences, under 15% of them found once; the top ten carry around 1%. Source material: blood, either unsorted or a sorted T cell fraction (not recorded which). Receptors originate from a male donor with ankylosing spondylitis or in good health (not recorded which). Both conserved end residues are part of each CDR3. A D gene is named only where the DNA matches it firmly.

V gene: TRBV5-1
D gene: .
J gene: TRBJ2-4
CDR3 protein: CASSLGTVKNIQYF

V gene: TRBV5-1
D gene: TRBD2
J gene: TRBJ2-5
CDR3 protein: CASSFSRREPIQETQYF

V gene: TRBV20-1
D gene: TRBD1
J gene: TRBJ2-3
CDR3 protein: CSATTGGGNTDTQYF

V gene: TRBV6-6
D gene: .
J gene: TRBJ2-1
CDR3 protein: CASSSPLYNEQFF

V gene: TRBV2
D gene: .
J gene: TRBJ2-1
CDR3 protein: CASEGSFNEQFF

V gene: TRBV6-1
D gene: TRBD1
J gene: TRBJ1-1
CDR3 protein: CASSDAGGNTEAFF

V gene: TRBV10-3
D gene: TRBD1
J gene: TRBJ1-5
CDR3 protein: CAISHTGDGQPQHF

V gene: TRBV3-1
D gene: TRBD1
J gene: TRBJ2-2
CDR3 protein: CASSLRTGFRGELFF

V gene: TRBV7-2
D gene: .
J gene: TRBJ2-4
CDR3 protein: CASSPPPGAEAKNIQYF

V gene: TRBV10-3
D gene: .
J gene: TRBJ2-7
CDR3 protein: CAISEDEGEYEQYF

V gene: TRBV20-1
D gene: .
J gene: TRBJ1-5
CDR3 protein: CSAGDTFNQPQHF

V gene: TRBV7-9
D gene: TRBD2
J gene: TRBJ2-1
CDR3 protein: CASIVGGYHNEQFF

V gene: TRBV5-1
D gene: TRBD1
J gene: TRBJ1-2
CDR3 protein: CASRPGTGGGYGYTF

V gene: TRBV20-1
D gene: TRBD2
J gene: TRBJ2-3
CDR3 protein: CSARLLLAGGGSPDTQYF

V gene: TRBV7-9
D gene: TRBD1
J gene: TRBJ1-6
CDR3 protein: CASSSGQGASPLHF

V gene: TRBV20-1
D gene: .
J gene: TRBJ2-1
CDR3 protein: CSARSLSSYNEQFF

V gene: TRBV20-1
D gene: .
J gene: TRBJ2-7
CDR3 protein: CSALGDEDYEQYF

V gene: TRBV15
D gene: .
J gene: TRBJ1-1
CDR3 protein: CATSRDKLGNTEAFF

V gene: TRBV7-6
D gene: .
J gene: TRBJ2-3
CDR3 protein: CASSLGAGGVTDTQYF

V gene: TRBV12-3/TRBV12-4
D gene: .
J gene: TRBJ1-2
CDR3 protein: CASSFMGSTGHANYGYTF

V gene: TRBV4-1
D gene: TRBD1
J gene: TRBJ1-2
CDR3 protein: CASSQGVGDRGLNGYTF

V gene: TRBV12-3/TRBV12-4
D gene: .
J gene: TRBJ1-5
CDR3 protein: CASSLAGKINQPQHF

V gene: TRBV4-1
D gene: .
J gene: TRBJ1-6
CDR3 protein: CASSFATPLSSTGNSPLHF

V gene: TRBV5-6
D gene: .
J gene: TRBJ2-3
CDR3 protein: CASSRTPSPTDTQYF

V gene: TRBV12-3/TRBV12-4
D gene: .
J gene: TRBJ2-1
CDR3 protein: CASSLGDDASYNEQFF

V gene: TRBV5-6
D gene: TRBD2
J gene: TRBJ2-7
CDR3 protein: CASLLGKGRGPSYEQYF

V gene: TRBV5-1
D gene: TRBD1
J gene: TRBJ2-3
CDR3 protein: CASSPGQGTDTQYF

V gene: TRBV9
D gene: TRBD2
J gene: TRBJ2-1
CDR3 protein: CASNRRTSDEQFF

V gene: TRBV12-5
D gene: .
J gene: TRBJ1-5
CDR3 protein: CASGLRDNQPQHF

V gene: TRBV4-2
D gene: TRBD2
J gene: TRBJ2-5
CDR3 protein: CASSQETSGQETQYF

V gene: TRBV20-1
D gene: .
J gene: TRBJ2-3
CDR3 protein: CNVGGSTDTQYF

V gene: TRBV10-1
D gene: .
J gene: TRBJ2-7
CDR3 protein: CASSEFELPYEQYF

V gene: TRBV10-3
D gene: TRBD1
J gene: TRBJ2-7
CDR3 protein: CAIRGQGPYEQYF

V gene: TRBV19
D gene: TRBD1
J gene: TRBJ1-1
CDR3 protein: CASSPDRTTNTEAFF

V gene: TRBV20-1
D gene: .
J gene: TRBJ1-4
CDR3 protein: CSARILLGGEKLFF

V gene: TRBV18
D gene: TRBD1
J gene: TRBJ2-4
CDR3 protein: CASSPTGGPTKNIQYF

V gene: TRBV27
D gene: TRBD1
J gene: TRBJ1-2
CDR3 protein: CASSLDSRGVYGYTF

V gene: TRBV18
D gene: .
J gene: TRBJ2-2
CDR3 protein: CASSPTLGDTSSGELFF